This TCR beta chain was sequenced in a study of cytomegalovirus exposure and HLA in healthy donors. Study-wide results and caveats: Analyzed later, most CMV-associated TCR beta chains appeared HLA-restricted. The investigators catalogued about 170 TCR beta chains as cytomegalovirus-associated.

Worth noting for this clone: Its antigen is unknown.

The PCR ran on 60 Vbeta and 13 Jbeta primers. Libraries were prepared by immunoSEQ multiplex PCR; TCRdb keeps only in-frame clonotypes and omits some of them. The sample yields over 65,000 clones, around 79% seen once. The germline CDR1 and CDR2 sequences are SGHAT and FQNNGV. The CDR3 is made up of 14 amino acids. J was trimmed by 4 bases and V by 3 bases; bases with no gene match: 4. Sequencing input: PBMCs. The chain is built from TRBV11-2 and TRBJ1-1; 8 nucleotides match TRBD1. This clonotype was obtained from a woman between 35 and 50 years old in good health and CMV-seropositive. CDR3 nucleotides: TGTGCCAGCAGCTTTAACAGGGGGGCCACTGAAGCTTTCTTT. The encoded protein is CASSFNRGATEAFF.